This passage covers 21 T cell receptor beta chains from one sample sequenced in a study of T-cell memory formation after mild COVID-19. TCRdb called the 5' RACE reads again in MiXCR, with one record for every CDR3 protein. The sample yields about 340,000 distinct CDR3 sequences, over 10% seen once. Source material: PBMCs or a T cell subset sorted from them (not recorded which). The receptor source for this set is a man younger than 35 who had mild COVID-19 (a few samples of this study predate the infection). Cell type and time point are not known.

This clonotype was seen a few times. The genes are TRBV5-1 and TRBJ2-2; D gene ambiguous. Germline values: CDR1 SGHRS, CDR2 YFSETQ. CDR3 length: 13 residues. The ends were cut back, 5 bases at V and 3 bases at J, with 8 bases in the middle. CDR3 coding DNA: TGCGCCAGCAGAGCTACGGACACCGGGGAGCTGTTTTTT. Its translation is CASRATDTGELFF.

This clonotype was observed many times. J is TRBJ2-7 and V is TRBV5-1; no definite D call. The germline V gene has CDR1 SGHRS and CDR2 YFSETQ. This CDR3 has 10 amino acids. Deletions cut 3 bases from V and 2 bases from J, with 0 bases between. CDR3 bases: TGCGCCAGCAGCTCCTACGAGCAGTACGTC. This codes for CASSSYEQYV.

This clonotype was recorded a few times. The CDR3 sequence is CASSTQGVGTDTQYF. CDR3 coding DNA: TGTGCCAGCAGCACCCAGGGGGTGGGCACAGATACGCAGTATTTT. The chain has TRBV7-2 and TRBJ2-3; 7 positions match TRBD1. There are 15 residues in the CDR3. Germline trimming cut 5 bases from V and 1 base from J; bases unmatched to any gene: 6. The germline CDR1 and CDR2 sequences are SGHTA and FQGNSA.

This clonotype was seen a handful of times. The CDR3 DNA follows: TGCGCCAGCAGCTTAGCAGGGAATTCGGCCCAGCATTTT. Translation gives CASSLAGNSAQHF. This sequence joins TRBV5-1 and TRBJ1-5; maybe TRBD1 (5 bases). This CDR3 has 13 amino acids. V was clipped by 2 bases and J by 11 bases, with 14 bases between them. Germline lookup yields CDR1 SGHRS and CDR2 YFSETQ.

This clonotype has only a few counts. V usage is TRBV12-3 or TRBV12-4 and J usage is TRBJ1-6; the D is unclear. CDR3 size: 16 residues. V shed 3 bases and J shed 8 bases, with 17 bases lying between them. CDR3 DNA: TGTGCCAGCAGTTTTTCGTCAGTCTATTGGGATTCACCCCTCCACTTT. This sequence encodes CASSFSSVYWDSPLHF.

V and J are TRBV21-1 and TRBJ2-3. TRBV21-1 is termed a pseudogene. This CDR3 is built from 16 residues. The CDR3 DNA follows: TGTGCCAGCAGCAAAGAGTCAGTAGGTACCACAGATACGCAGTATTTT. Translating it yields CASSKESVGTTDTQYF.

This clonotype showed up just a few times. This chain connects TRBV20-1 to TRBJ2-5; 9 bases match TRBD2. CDR3 length: 17 residues. J lost 2 bases, V lost 0 bases, and 10 bases had no gene match. Germline V gene sequence: CDR1 DFQATT, CDR2 SNEGSKA (reference sequence). Here the CDR3 DNA reads TGCAGTGCTAGAGATGTAGGGGAGGCGGGGGGGCAAGAGACCCAGTACTTC. It encodes CSARDVGEAGGQETQYF.

J is TRBJ2-3 and V is TRBV6-5; D not resolved. The CDR3 extends over 17 amino acids. V shed 0 bases and J shed 2 bases, with 15 bases lying between them. Germline lookup yields CDR1 MNHEY and CDR2 SVGAGI. The CDR3 DNA is TGTGCCAGCAGTTACTCCCTCCCGGACCTACTCACAGATACGCAGTATTTT. The encoded protein is CASSYSLPDLLTDTQYF.

The chain combines TRBV9 with TRBJ2-2; tentative D call: TRBD1 (5 bases). CDR3 length: 14 amino acids. CDR1 is SGDLS, CDR2 YYNGEE, per germline. The ends were cut back, 6 bases at V and 2 bases at J, with 11 bases in the middle. CDR3 bases: TGTGCCAGCACCCCTGGGGCCAACACCGGGGAGCTGTTTTTT. This sequence encodes CASTPGANTGELFF. The full variable domain, in which reference TRBV9 and TRBJ2-2 provide the parts outside the CDR3, is DSGVTQTPKHLITATGQRVTLRCSPRSGDLSVYWYQQSLDQGLQFLIQYYNGEERAKGNILERFSAQQFPDLHSELNLSSLELGDSALYFCASTPGANTGELFFGEGSRLTVL.

CDR3 in DNA: TGCAGCGTTGAGACGATCATGAACACTGAAGCTTTCTTT. Encoded protein: CSVETIMNTEAFF. V usage is TRBV29-1 and J usage is TRBJ1-1; D gene unclear. This CDR3 has 13 amino acids. V was cut by 3 bases and J by 0 bases, with 8 bases left in between. Germline V gene sequence: CDR1 SQVTM, CDR2 ANQGSEA.

This clonotype was recorded many times. The V gene is TRBV20-1, the J gene TRBJ1-1, with D uncertain. The V end was cut by 3 bases, the J end by 1 base, with 6 bases between. Per germline, CDR1 DFQATT and CDR2 SNEGSKA (reference sequence). CDR3 size: 12 residues. In nucleotides, the CDR3 is TGCAGTGCTAGTGGTGGGAACACTGAAGCTTTCTTT. This gives the protein CSASGGNTEAFF.

This clonotype occurred many times. V is TRBV27 and J is TRBJ1-6; 8 bases fit TRBD1. The V segment lost 6 bases and the J segment 9 bases; nucleotides outside the gene matches: 7. CDR1 MNHEY and CDR2 SMNVEV come from the germline V gene (reference sequence). The CDR3 is 14 residues long. The CDR3 spells CASRSGGGGSPLHF. In DNA, the CDR3 is TGTGCCAGCAGATCAGGGGGCGGGGGTTCACCCCTCCACTTT.

V is TRBV5-6 and J is TRBJ2-1; 7 nucleotides match TRBD2. V lost 4 bases and J lost 0; bases outside the gene matches: 7. This CDR3 is 16 amino acids long. Germline CDR1 SGHDT, CDR2 YYEEEE. The CDR3 here is CASSTPRDYSYNEQFF. CDR3 nucleotides: TGTGCCAGCAGCACCCCCAGGGACTACTCCTACAATGAGCAGTTCTTC.

This clonotype was seen more than once but under ten times. This chain joins TRBV4-2 and TRBJ2-7, with D perhaps matching TRBD2 (5 bases). The CDR3 runs to 15 residues. V was shortened by 2 bases and J by 5 bases, with 16 bases between the two germline ends. Germline lookup yields CDR1 LGHNA and CDR2 YNFKEQ. The DNA for the CDR3 is TGTGCCAGCAGCCAACTAGACAAGCGGAACCACGAGCAGTACTTC. Protein sequence: CASSQLDKRNHEQYF.

This chain connects TRBV29-1 to TRBJ2-5; 7 nucleotides line up with TRBD1. CDR1 is SQVTM, CDR2 ANQGSEA, per germline. The ends lost 2 bases at V and 5 bases at J; junction bases unmatched: 8. The CDR3 totals 14 residues. The CDR3 DNA reads as TGCAGCGTTGAACCCGGAGACAGGGCCGAGACCCAGTACTTC. Translation: CSVEPGDRAETQYF.

This clonotype has just a few counts. The V gene is TRBV2, the J gene TRBJ2-3; the match to TRBD2 covers 13 bases. V dropped 7 bases and J dropped 7; count of bases not matched to a gene: 20. This CDR3 has 19 residues. From germline, CDR1 is SNHLY and CDR2 FYNNEI. CDR3 nucleotides: TGTGCCAGCACGAGCAGGACTAGCGGGGGCCCTACAACCTTCAATACGCAGTATTTT. It codes for CASTSRTSGGPTTFNTQYF.

The gene calls are TRBV20-1 and TRBJ2-1; D ambiguous. The CDR3 extends over 15 amino acids. The germline V and J ends were trimmed by 5 bases and 0 bases, with 14 bases remaining between them. Germline CDR1 and CDR2: DFQATT and SNEGSKA (reference sequence). The CDR3, as DNA: TGCAGTGCTGGACCAGATACGCACTCCTACAATGAGCAGTTCTTC. Encoded protein: CSAGPDTHSYNEQFF.

In its sample, this clonotype was seen many times. The chain links TRBV20-1 to TRBJ2-2, with TRBD2 matching 8 bases. Germline V gene sequence: CDR1 DFQATT, CDR2 SNEGSKA (reference sequence). There are 14 residues in the CDR3. V shed 7 bases, J shed 4 bases, and the junction held 8 bases outside the gene matches. CDR3 protein: CSVTGTRSTGELFF. CDR3 in DNA: TGCAGTGTAACCGGGACTAGGTCCACCGGGGAGCTGTTTTTT.

A few counts support this clonotype. J is TRBJ1-1 and V is TRBV6-5; no clear D gene. Germline V gene data show CDR1 as MNHEY and CDR2 as SVGAGI. The CDR3 runs to 13 residues. The germline V and J ends were trimmed by 0 bases and 8 bases, with 10 bases remaining between them. The CDR3 region has the DNA TGTGCCAGCAGTTACTCGAAGGTGAGCGAAGCTTTCTTT. It encodes CASSYSKVSEAFF.

This clonotype was counted between two and nine times. The gene calls are TRBV10-3 and TRBJ2-5, with D perhaps TRBD2 (6 bases). Germline lookup yields CDR1 ENHRY and CDR2 SYGVKD. V was pared by 5 bases and J by 7 bases, with 20 bases between. The CDR3 extends over 15 amino acids. Written as DNA, the CDR3 is TGTGCCATCAGTCCCGCTCCCGGACTCGGGGGGACCCAGTACTTC. This encodes CAISPAPGLGGTQYF.

The chain joins TRBV18 to TRBJ2-3; 8 bases are shared with TRBD2. CDR3 size: 16 residues. Germline trimming cut 4 bases from V and 5 bases from J; bases unmatched to any gene: 11. From germline, CDR1 is KGHSH and CDR2 LQKENI. In DNA form, the CDR3 reads TGTGCCAGCTCACGCGGACCAGCGGGGGCGGGAGATACGCAGTATTTT. The encoded protein is CASSRGPAGAGDTQYF.